This paragraph reports one T cell receptor (beta chain). What it binds is unknown. Clones were read by immunoSEQ multiplex PCR, and TCRdb kept only the in-frame ones, dropping some. The sample holds 30,000 to 45,000 clones; approximately 84% are singletons and the top ten take 3.9%. The CDR3 runs 14 residues. Germline V gene data show CDR1 as LGHNA and CDR2 as YSLEER. Trimming stripped 0 bases from V and 2 bases from J, with 6 bases between. This entry belongs to a study of PD-1 blockade in mismatch repair-deficient tumors. The study's findings and limits: Rapid post-treatment expansion, then contraction, generally preceding radiologic response, marked tumor-resident clones.

The sequence derives from an adult with mismatch repair-deficient cancer. This chain uses TRBV4-3 with TRBJ2-3, with no clear D. This material consisted of peripheral blood, taken approximately 1.5 years after starting pembrolizumab. The CDR3 nucleotides read TGCGCCAGCAGCCAAGAAACGATCACAGATACGCAGTATTTT. Residues: CASSQETITDTQYF.